This T cell receptor (beta chain) comes out of a study of cytomegalovirus exposure and HLA in healthy donors (dated by TCRdb to about 2017). About the investigation overall: An earlier analysis of several hundred of the donors reported approximately 300 Gb of sequence data and around 120 million unique TCR beta sequences from about 200 million T cells. To study patterns of TCR occurrence, a later analysis re-analyzed previously published TCR beta repertoires from 700 or so donors and added high-resolution HLA genotyping. High-throughput TCR immunosequencing, statistical association of individual TCRs with disease status, and machine learning were combined to predict cytomegalovirus infection status. A few DR-DQ haplotypes were handled as single units for association and clustering because linkage in the cohort was strong. Alongside the repertoire data, information on donor age, sex, ethnicity and CMV serostatus was compiled. Typing coverage differed by locus: A, B, C, DRB1 and DQB1 were typed in about 629-630 donors, DQA1 in about 500, DPA1 in around 580, and DPB1 in just under 490. The study aimed to test whether cataloging public T cell receptors could reveal signatures of past pathogen exposure. The study used immunosequencing to profile the T cell repertoires of several hundred subjects and linked those repertoires to cytomegalovirus serostatus. An early release covering over 500 HLA-typed donors comprised approximately 290 gigabases of sequencing data and some 79 million unique TCR sequences. Across some 400 genotyped donors of the cohort, an average of about 240,000 unique TCR beta nucleotide sequences per donor were sequenced, and approximately 19% of those sequences were non-productive. Rather than using new phenotypic data, the later analysis identified candidate immune exposures from TCR beta sequences and from how often those sequences occurred across donors. A later genetic analysis took genome-wide SNP genotypes for about 65% of the roughly 670 donors and used that subset as a discovery cohort. Besides the first cohort of 666 subjects, a separate validation cohort made up of over a hundred different subjects was used. All discovery cohort repertoires had been generated on a single sequencing platform. To decide whether each TCR beta V gene segment behaved as functional or pseudogenic, an earlier analysis of fewer than 750 of the donors relied on high-throughput TCR beta sequencing. The genetic ancestry cluster associated with self-reported Caucasian donors included 81% of the roughly 400 genotyped donors. Class I and class II HLA loci were covered by the typing at four-digit resolution.

The investigation overall reported the following: Because HLA typing was unavailable for some donors at each locus, only the typed subset was used in association tests. This cohort had only TCR beta chains sequenced, and the lack of alpha or paired-chain data limited which features could be detected. The authors suggested that the approach could potentially be extended to other disease states and immunological phenotypes. In vitro tests confirmed that a few of the cytomegalovirus-associated TCR beta chains recognize cytomegalovirus antigens. The classifier was reported to diagnose cytomegalovirus status with high specificity and sensitivity in both the original cohort and the validation cohort. The study listed 164 TCR beta chains as associated with cytomegalovirus. When HLA alleles, especially DR and DQ, strongly co-occurred, TCR associations were difficult to assign to individual alleles. For the cohort, immune exposure information was limited to CMV serostatus. In a later genetic analysis, a missense DCLRE1C variant was associated with V-gene and J-gene trimming of TCR beta chains, and the association was replicated in an independent cohort. A later analysis found that TCR association rates varied across HLA loci, with DRB1 alleles showing the most associated TCRs and HLA-C alleles the fewest. Most CMV-associated TCR beta chains appeared to be HLA-restricted in a later analysis, and the HLA associations seemed to be driven largely by CMV exposure. Most TCR sequences were seen in very few donors, while some public TCRs were found in many individuals. Because the 87-base-pair reads could not distinguish some IMGT-functional V segments, including TRBV6-2 and TRBV6-3, those segments were excluded. Correlated functional status among segregating V segments might reflect linkage disequilibrium, but an unknown experimental factor could not be ruled out. Compared with the roughly 670-donor mean, donors in an Asian-associated ancestry cluster had fewer N-insertions in productive TCRs, according to a later genetic analysis. A group of highly shared sequence variants was considered likely to be a technical artifact of the sequencing pipeline. A later analysis reported that several top co-occurrence clusters appeared linked to parvovirus B19, influenza, CMV and Epstein-Barr virus. Broadly in line with IMGT annotations, most TCR beta V segments showed up in productive rearrangements about 87% or about 30% of the time in an earlier analysis of roughly 590 of the donors. The presence/absence analyses assumed that sequencing depth was roughly uniform across donors, and that assumption may not be true. A further reported finding was that TCR beta sequences accurately predicted the HLA-A and HLA-B alleles for most subjects in the first cohort. In a later analysis, HLA-associated TCR beta chains were found to be more clonally expanded and to have lower generation probabilities than equally common non-associated chains. Seventeen rarely observed V segments, including chromosome 9 orphons, were excluded from the earlier analysis of approximately 500 of the donors because counts were too low. At a false discovery rate of 0.05, a later analysis linked some 18,000 TCR beta sequences to specific HLA alleles.

The CDR3 covers 15 residues, taking in both the cysteine and the phenylalanine. The sequence is cut down to CDR3 DNA, 45 bases in frame from base 1. The junction shows trimming of 2 bases on V and 2 bases on J, plus 11 bases between the germline ends. The germline V gene encodes CDR1 SGHRS and CDR2 YFSETQ. Library construction relied on the immunoSEQ multiplex PCR assay. For the multiplex PCR, a mixture combining 60 forward primers for TCR Vbeta segments and 13 reverse primers for TCR Jbeta segments was used. The CDR3 region of rearranged TCR beta genes was amplified from genomic DNA by a multiplex PCR assay. The amplified TCR beta libraries were sequenced on the Illumina HiSeq System as 87-base-pair reads. The original pipeline was this. In a later analysis, 80 million or so unique TCR beta chains were counted across the 666 repertoires, and roughly 11 million of these chains were shared by at least two donors. Raw reads were error-corrected and collapsed into unique sequences by a nearest-neighbor algorithm in which closely related sequences were merged to remove PCR and sequencing errors. CDR3 sequences were aligned to IMGT reference sequences to assign V, D and J gene segments. Each retained sequence needed at least a six-nucleotide match to both a V gene segment and a J gene segment. A rearrangement was called productive if the CDR3 had no stop codons and remained in frame with V and J, and every other rearrangement was called non-productive. CDR3 was defined by IMGT convention, running from the second conserved V-encoded cysteine to the conserved J-encoded phenylalanine. In an earlier analysis of around 640 of the donors, sequences lacking an unambiguous match to a single V gene segment were excluded. In an earlier analysis of around 600 of the donors, V segments were called functional above 56.7% productive rearrangements and were called segregating when the between-donor standard deviation exceeded 5%. A statistical classification framework was built for diagnosing cytomegalovirus status from the catalog of TCR beta chain sequences. In a later analysis, TCR nucleotide sequences were compared against IMGT/GENE-DB human TR gene sequences so that V and J genes could be assigned. The TCRdist pipeline was used in a later analysis to assign CDR3 sequences and most-parsimonious VDJ recombination scenarios. In a later analysis, every TCR beta chain was defined by the combination of its CDR3 amino acid sequence and its V-gene family, and reads without a unique V-gene family were dropped. In a later analysis, 450 to 600 highly shared, low-generation-probability nucleotide sequences were removed to address suspected cross-contamination and a sequencing artifact. For each public chain, a later analysis derived a clonal expansion index from normalized ranks of inferred template counts within each repertoire. Generation probabilities in a later analysis came from a VDJ recombination model fitted to out-of-frame rearrangements, and those results were checked against IGoR. Hypergeometric tests were used in a later analysis to score TCR-TCR, TCR-HLA and TCR-CMV co-occurrence, with a repertoire-size bias correction applied to the TCR pairs. In a later analysis, false discovery rates were estimated by permuting HLA or CMV assignments 20 times. A later analysis grouped co-occurring TCRs with DBSCAN, adding TCRdist sequence similarity when clustering within HLA-allele-positive subsets. Repertoires with fewer than 30,000 or more than 120,000 public chains were left out of co-occurrence clustering, as were about 5 repertoires with anomalous nucleotide sharing. TCRdb took over this immuneACCESS table, retaining in-frame rearrangements with V and J assigned. Such tables are incomplete; in checked studies, under half of the missing clones stem from an unresolved V gene, and the remainder is unexplained. V and J calls plus clone size are reproduced from that table; the DNA served to infer D and trimming. This sample has just under 95,000 clones in its table, and just under 85% of those were observed once. Clones ranked in the top ten supply 5.5% to 6.5% of the sample.

On this clone: Its antigen has not been determined. It has no much larger one-base neighbor in the sample; base qualities were not kept.

The cohort comprised several hundred healthy bone marrow donors. Cohort members were all nominally healthy when sampled, although unrecorded immune exposures were likely present. The donor was CMV seropositive and belonged to the group of 250 to 300 seropositive cohort members. Each donor provided a peripheral blood sample, and peripheral blood mononuclear cells were used for TCR beta sequencing. The Qiagen DNeasy Blood Extraction Kit was used to extract genomic DNA from the blood cell samples. Sample: PBMCs. The chain joins TRBV5-1 to TRBJ2-1, with TRBD1 as a weak D call on 6 bases. The sequence was collected from a young woman in good health and CMV-seropositive. The nucleotides are TGCGCCAGCAGCTTCCAGGGGTACCCCTACAATGAGCAGTTCTTC. It is translated as CASSFQGYPYNEQFF.